These 5 T cell receptor beta chains came from one sample sequenced in a study of OX40 agonist ivuxolimab in advanced cancers. Here immunoSEQ multiplex PCR was the method, and the copy in TCRdb shows in-frame clones only, minus some. The sample lists more than 75,000 clones, roughly 80% occurring once. Sample: CD4+ or CD8+ T cells sorted from blood, taken in a trial of the OX40 agonist ivuxolimab. These TCRs come from an adult with an advanced solid tumor such as melanoma, head and neck, liver or kidney cancer.

The chain links TRBV30 to TRBJ2-7, with 7 positions matching TRBD2. With V trimmed by 4 bases and J by 3 bases, 6 bases remained unmatched. The CDR3 is 13 residues long. Per germline, CDR1 GTSNPN and CDR2 SVGIG (reference sequence). The CDR3 reads CAWNLAENYEQYF. The CDR3 DNA reads TGTGCCTGGAACCTAGCGGAAAACTACGAGCAGTACTTC.

Points on this clone: The junction departs from the called germline gene at one end, perhaps through a read error. This rearrangement joins TRBV25-1 to TRBJ2-7; 8 bases map to TRBD2. The length of the CDR3 is 16 residues. Germline lookup yields CDR1 MGHDK and CDR2 SYGVNS. As DNA, the CDR3 is TGTGCCAGCACTGAAGTTAGCGGGGCCGGGGGCTACGAGCAGTACTTC. Protein sequence: CASTEVSGAGGYEQYF.

This chain links TRBV4-1 with TRBJ1-2, with D tentatively TRBD1 (5 bases). CDR3 length: 15 amino acids. Trimming took off 2 bases at V and 1 base at J, with 11 bases between the two ends. Germline-derived CDR1 and CDR2 are MGHRA and YSYEKL. CDR3 sequence: CASSQPRQRNYGYTF. The CDR3 region has the DNA TGCGCCAGCAGCCAACCGCGACAGCGTAACTATGGCTACACCTTC.

The rearrangement uses TRBV27 and TRBJ2-7; 10 bases map to TRBD1. Germline V gene sequence: CDR1 MNHEY, CDR2 SMNVEV (reference sequence). With 4 bases clipped from V and 6 bases from J, the junction kept 15 bases outside the gene matches. The CDR3 covers 17 residues. CDR3 DNA sequence: TGTGCCAGCAGTTCCAACATGGACAGGGGGAATGCAGGCGAGCAGTACGTC. Residues: CASSSNMDRGNAGEQYV.

The genes are TRBV6-5 and TRBJ2-1; 9 nucleotides align to TRBD2. V gave up 6 bases and J gave up 5 bases; unmatched junction bases: 5. This CDR3 is built from 14 residues. CDR1 and CDR2 (germline): MNHEY, SVGAGI. CDR3 coding DNA: TGTGCCAGCAGCTCTAGCGGGACCCACAATGAGCAGTTCTTC. This encodes CASSSSGTHNEQFF.